This T cell receptor beta chain was captured by sequencing in a study of blood T cells in healthy people across ages. The authors extracted at least 5 micrograms of total RNA per sample. The use of a sample-barcoded 5' primer and a J-beta primer mix characterized a second PCR of about 7 to 12 cycles. A template-switch adaptor that had 12 random nucleotides put a tag on each cDNA molecule. MiXCR was run by TCRdb on the 5' RACE reads, yielding one entry per CDR3 protein. This sample has around 800,000 distinct CDR3 sequences, with 62% found just once. CDR3 length: 18 amino acids. V gave up 2 bases and J gave up 4 bases; unmatched junction bases: 15. Germline V gene data show CDR1 as LGHDT and CDR2 as YNNKEL (reference sequence).

This clonotype was obtained from a man in his thirties or forties in good health. The sequenced sample consisted of blood. The gene calls are TRBV3-1 and TRBJ2-7; TRBD2 matches 9 bases. This chain's CDR3 is CASSQSLGAGGSKYEQYF. In nucleotides, the CDR3 is TGTGCCAGCAGCCAAAGCCTGGGTGCGGGAGGGTCTAAGTACGAGCAGTACTTC.